The 27 T cell receptor beta chains given below trace back to one sample, sequenced in a study of control samples from healthy donors and cancer patients. Clones were read by immunoSEQ multiplex PCR, and TCRdb kept only the in-frame ones, dropping some. The sample consists of some 94,000 clones, roughly nine tenths of them appearing once. The source material was blood. The receptors stem from a woman in her forties or fifties in good health.

The rearrangement links TRBV5-1 to TRBJ2-1; TRBD2 matches 9 bases. Losses at the gene ends were 4 bases for V and 5 bases for J; bases not matched to a gene: 10. The CDR3 runs 16 residues. Germline V lookup: CDR1 SGHRS, CDR2 YFSETQ. This CDR3 is CASSLPRREGHNEQFF. The CDR3, as DNA: TGCGCCAGCAGCCTGCCGAGGCGGGAGGGCCACAATGAGCAGTTCTTC.

The chain recombines TRBV6-5 with TRBJ2-3; TRBD2 aligns across 8 bases. The V gene end was trimmed by 6 bases and the J gene end by 3 bases; junction bases not matched to a gene: 2. The CDR3 sequence is 13 residues long. Looked up from germline, CDR1 is MNHEY and CDR2 is SVGAGI. This chain's CDR3 is CASRRGVTDTQYF. In DNA form, the CDR3 reads TGTGCCAGCAGGCGGGGGGTTACAGATACGCAGTATTTT.

This sequence joins TRBV6-2 or TRBV6-3 and TRBJ2-7; D is unclear. The CDR3 is 17 amino acids. Germline CDR1 is MNHEY and CDR2 is SVGEGT. Between the trimmed V and J ends, which lost 2 bases and 6 bases, there was a span of 23 bases. The CDR3 here is CASSYELRANYLREQYF. For the CDR3, the DNA is TGTGCCAGCAGTTACGAACTTCGGGCAAACTACCTCCGCGAGCAGTACTTC.

In this sample, this clone turned up a few times. The CDR3 protein is CASNAGTDYWGQETQYF. The CDR3 bases are TGTGCCAGCAATGCCGGGACAGACTATTGGGGTCAAGAGACCCAGTACTTC. The genes are TRBV28 and TRBJ2-5, with 7 bases identical to TRBD1. The CDR3 contains 17 residues. V lost 7 bases and J lost 2; bases outside the gene matches: 16. Germline values: CDR1 MDHEN, CDR2 SYDVKM.

This sequence joins TRBV7-2 and TRBJ1-6; D not certain. Germline CDR1 is SGHTA and CDR2 is FQGNSA. V was cut by 5 bases and J by 11 bases, with 13 bases left in between. This CDR3 is 13 amino acids long. The CDR3, as DNA: TGTGCCAGCAGCCCGGGAGACACCCCACCCCTCCACTTT. It specifies CASSPGDTPPLHF.

The chain is built from TRBV19 and TRBJ1-6, with TRBD1 identical over 7 bases. From germline, CDR1 is LNHDA and CDR2 SQIVND (reference sequence). The CDR3 has 15 residues. The J segment lost 6 bases and the V segment lost 5 bases, leaving 7 bases of the junction unmatched. The CDR3: CASSRSTGSNSPLHF. The CDR3 region has the DNA TGTGCCAGTAGTCGGTCGACAGGGAGTAATTCACCCCTCCACTTT.

CDR3 sequence reads: CASSPTGNNSPLHF. The CDR3 nucleotides read TGTGCCAGCAGCCCGACCGGAAATAATTCACCCCTCCACTTT. This rearrangement joins TRBV7-2 to TRBJ1-6; D is unresolved. This CDR3 is built from 14 residues. V was cut by 5 bases and J by 5 bases, with 10 bases left in between. Germline V gives CDR1 SGHTA, CDR2 FQGNSA.

The rearrangement uses TRBV28 and TRBJ2-2; TRBD2 aligns across 9 bases. This CDR3 spans 16 amino acids. The V gene's germline CDR1 is MDHEN and CDR2 SYDVKM. Trimming took 8 bases from V and 3 from J; bases not matched to a gene: 10. DNA of the CDR3: TGTGCCAGCGAATCTAGCGGGGCGGGCCACACCGGGGAGCTGTTTTTT. Protein sequence: CASESSGAGHTGELFF.

This chain links TRBV28 with TRBJ1-5, with TRBD1 matching over 11 bases. CDR3 size: 15 residues. V was pared by 7 bases and J by 6 bases, with 8 bases of the junction left unmatched. Germline CDR1 reads MDHEN; CDR2 reads SYDVKM. The CDR3 loop is CASTTRTGGIQPQHF. In DNA form, the CDR3 reads TGTGCCAGCACTACTAGGACAGGGGGCATTCAGCCCCAGCATTTT.

The genes are TRBV6-6 and TRBJ1-5; 8 nucleotides match TRBD1. The length of the CDR3 is 14 residues. The germline V gene encodes CDR1 MNHNY and CDR2 SVGAGI (reference sequence). J lost 7 bases, V lost 5 bases, and 7 bases had no gene match. The DNA for the CDR3 is TGTGCCAGCAGTAAACAGGGGGGGAGCCAGCCCCAGCATTTT. This sequence encodes CASSKQGGSQPQHF.

The chain employs TRBV7-9 and TRBJ1-4; 7 bases are shared with TRBD1. Losses at the gene ends were 1 base for V and 7 bases for J; bases not matched to a gene: 6. There are 15 residues in the CDR3. Germline values: CDR1 SEHNR, CDR2 FQNEAQ (reference sequence). Here the CDR3 reads CASSLGLGQLEKLFF. In nucleotides, the CDR3 is TGTGCCAGCAGCTTAGGGTTGGGACAGCTTGAAAAACTGTTTTTT.

This chain links TRBV5-1 with TRBJ1-4; no reliable D call. Germline V gene sequence: CDR1 SGHRS, CDR2 YFSETQ. The CDR3 runs 14 residues. With 0 bases removed from V and 0 bases from J, the gap between germline ends came to 3 bases. CDR3 sequence reads: CASSLGPTNEKLFF. The CDR3 DNA is TGCGCCAGCAGCTTGGGTCCAACTAATGAAAAACTGTTTTTT.

The chain employs TRBV18 and TRBJ1-3, with TRBD1 as a possible D gene (6 bases). The CDR3 has 17 amino acids. The V and J ends lost 1 base and 0 bases respectively, with 13 bases between them. Germline V gives CDR1 KGHSH, CDR2 LQKENI. The CDR3 DNA reads TGTGCCAGCTCACCACGCCAGGGACAAAGCTCTGGAAACACCATATATTTT. It is translated as CASSPRQGQSSGNTIYF.

This clone was seen a few times. The chain carries TRBV4-3 and TRBJ2-3; TRBD2 agrees at 7 bases. Unmatched junction bases numbered 9, after V lost 0 bases and J lost 3 bases. Germline loops: CDR1 LGHNA, CDR2 YSLEER. The CDR3 covers 17 residues. The CDR3 here is CASSQDRGGSGTDTQYF. CDR3 coding DNA: TGCGCCAGCAGCCAAGACCGGGGCGGGAGTGGAACAGATACGCAGTATTTT.

J is TRBJ2-1 and V is TRBV19; TRBD2 agrees at 7 bases. In germline, CDR1 is LNHDA, CDR2 SQIVND (reference sequence). The V gene end was trimmed by 5 bases and the J gene end by 6 bases; junction bases not matched to a gene: 13. This CDR3 is built from 16 residues. The CDR3 sequence: CASSFSGGGQGNEQFF. CDR3 DNA: TGTGCCAGTAGTTTCTCGGGGGGTGGGCAGGGCAATGAGCAGTTCTTC.

The CDR3, as DNA: TGTGCCAGCAGCCAAGACGGGGGGCGGGGATATGGCTACACCTTC. Translated: CASSQDGGRGYGYTF. The chain combines TRBV4-2 with TRBJ1-2; a possible D gene is TRBD1 (6 bases). Trimming pared 0 bases from V and 5 bases from J, leaving 13 bases between. The CDR3 spans 15 residues. Germline lookup yields CDR1 LGHNA and CDR2 YNFKEQ.

A single count supports this clone. This chain connects TRBV7-8 to TRBJ2-4; TRBD2 matches 11 bases. Per germline, CDR1 SGHVS and CDR2 FQNEAQ. This CDR3 contains 18 residues. With V trimmed by 1 base and J by 0 bases, 5 bases remained unmatched. The CDR3 sequence is CASSLVASGGQAKNIQYF. In DNA, the CDR3 is TGTGCCAGCAGCTTAGTAGCTAGCGGGGGGCAAGCCAAAAACATTCAGTACTTC.

This chain links TRBV3-1 (or the pseudogene TRBV3-2) with TRBJ2-3; D is ambiguous. Germline assignment: CDR1 LGHDT and CDR2 YNNKEL (reference sequence). V gave up 0 bases and J gave up 3 bases, with 10 bases separating them. The CDR3 has 15 amino acids. CDR3 coding DNA: TGTGCCAGCAGCCAAGAGGCCCGGCGGACAGATACGCAGTATTTT. Translating it yields CASSQEARRTDTQYF.

The chain links TRBV7-3 to TRBJ1-2; D gene ambiguous. This CDR3 is built from 14 residues. The V end was cut by 4 bases, the J end by 7 bases, with 16 bases between. Germline CDR1 reads SGHTA; CDR2 reads FQGTGA. The CDR3 spells CASSSNGLTGGYTF. The CDR3 nucleotides read TGTGCCAGCAGCTCGAATGGCCTGACGGGTGGCTACACCTTC. The whole variable domain, remainder taken from reference TRBV7-3 and TRBJ1-2, is GAGVSQTPSNKVTEKGKYVELRCDPISGHTALYWYRQSLGQGPEFLIYFQGTGAADDSGLPNDRFFAVRPEGSVSTLKIQRTERGDSAVYLCASSSNGLTGGYTFGSGTRLTVV.

This clone was found a few times. This chain joins TRBV7-9 and TRBJ2-7; no definite D call. CDR1 SEHNR and CDR2 FQNEAQ come from the germline V gene (reference sequence). The CDR3 sequence is 15 residues long. V gave up 5 bases and J gave up 3 bases, with 17 bases separating them. In DNA form, the CDR3 reads TGTGCCAGCAGCCCGACCCGGACCTCCGACTACGAGCAGTACTTC. Translation: CASSPTRTSDYEQYF.

The chain has TRBV5-1 and TRBJ1-4, with TRBD1 matching 7 bases. V lost 2 bases and J lost 14; bases outside the gene matches: 15. The germline V gene has CDR1 SGHRS and CDR2 YFSETQ. This CDR3 comprises 15 residues. The CDR3 sequence is CASSLDRVPMEGLFF. DNA of the CDR3: TGCGCCAGCAGCTTAGACAGGGTCCCAATGGAAGGCCTGTTTTTT.

This clone appeared a single time. CDR3 loop: CASRGRTDSYEQYF. The CDR3 nucleotides read TGCGCCAGCAGGGGGCGGACCGACTCCTACGAGCAGTACTTC. The V call is TRBV5-1, the J call TRBJ2-7, with D perhaps TRBD1 (5 bases). V was trimmed by 5 bases and J by 0 bases, leaving 12 bases between them. The germline CDR1 and CDR2 sequences are SGHRS and YFSETQ. The CDR3 has 14 amino acids.

This chain uses TRBV7-8 with TRBJ1-1; the match to TRBD1 covers 8 bases. V lost 5 bases to trimming and J lost 5 bases; unmatched junction nucleotides: 13. This CDR3 contains 16 residues. CDR1 SGHVS and CDR2 FQNEAQ come from the germline V gene. CDR3 sequence (DNA): TGTGCCAGCAGCCCATACCGGGACAGGTTAAAAACTGAAGCTTTCTTT. This sequence encodes CASSPYRDRLKTEAFF.

This clone was recorded once. The chain employs TRBV6-5 and TRBJ2-3; 10 bases align to TRBD1. Germline CDR1 is MNHEY and CDR2 is SVGAGI. The CDR3 spans 14 residues. CDR3 coding DNA: TGTGGGACAATAGACAGGGGGCTAACAGATACGCAGTATTTT. Amino acid sequence: CGTIDRGLTDTQYF.

The chain is built from TRBV7-2 and TRBJ2-3, with no clear D. Germline V lookup: CDR1 SGHTA, CDR2 FQGNSA. The CDR3 sequence is 14 residues long. V was clipped by 4 bases and J by 0 bases, with 8 bases between them. CDR3 region: CASSSPRSTDTQYF. CDR3 DNA sequence: TGTGCCAGCAGCTCCCCGCGGAGCACAGATACGCAGTATTTT.

This chain links TRBV19 with TRBJ1-6, with a weak D call TRBD1 (5 bases). Germline V lookup: CDR1 LNHDA, CDR2 SQIVND (reference sequence). Trimming took 10 bases from V and 6 from J, leaving 16 bases between them. The CDR3 runs 14 residues. As DNA, the CDR3 is TGTGCCACGGGGGAAGGTCGATCTAATTCACCCCTCCACTTT. Translated: CATGEGRSNSPLHF. The whole variable domain, filled in from reference TRBV19 and TRBJ1-6, reads DGGITQSPKYLFRKEGQNVTLSCEQNLNHDAMYWYRQDPGQGLRLIYYSQIVNDFQKGDIAEGYSVSREKKESFPLTVTSAQKNPTAFYLCATGEGRSNSPLHFGNGTRLTVT.

The genes are TRBV19 and TRBJ2-5, with 7 bases that match TRBD2. This CDR3 has 13 amino acids. Trimming took 6 bases from V and 1 from J; bases not matched to a gene: 2. Germline loops: CDR1 LNHDA, CDR2 SQIVND (reference sequence). The CDR3 loop reads CASRRGFQETQYF. DNA of the CDR3: TGTGCCAGTAGGCGGGGGTTCCAAGAGACCCAGTACTTC.